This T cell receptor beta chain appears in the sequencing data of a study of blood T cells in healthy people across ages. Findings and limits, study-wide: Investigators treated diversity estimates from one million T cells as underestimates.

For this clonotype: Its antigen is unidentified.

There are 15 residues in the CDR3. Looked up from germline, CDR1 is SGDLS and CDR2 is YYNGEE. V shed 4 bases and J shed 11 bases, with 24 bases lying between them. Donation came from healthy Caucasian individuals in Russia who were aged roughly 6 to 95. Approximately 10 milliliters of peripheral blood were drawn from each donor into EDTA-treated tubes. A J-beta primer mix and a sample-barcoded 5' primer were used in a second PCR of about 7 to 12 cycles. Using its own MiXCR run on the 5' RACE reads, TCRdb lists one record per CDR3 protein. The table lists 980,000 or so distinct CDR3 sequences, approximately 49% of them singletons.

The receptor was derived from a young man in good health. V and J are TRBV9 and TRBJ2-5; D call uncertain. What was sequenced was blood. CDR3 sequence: CASSTGRPTPTEQYF. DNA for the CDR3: TGTGCCAGCAGCACGGGCAGGCCAACGCCAACTGAGCAGTACTTC.